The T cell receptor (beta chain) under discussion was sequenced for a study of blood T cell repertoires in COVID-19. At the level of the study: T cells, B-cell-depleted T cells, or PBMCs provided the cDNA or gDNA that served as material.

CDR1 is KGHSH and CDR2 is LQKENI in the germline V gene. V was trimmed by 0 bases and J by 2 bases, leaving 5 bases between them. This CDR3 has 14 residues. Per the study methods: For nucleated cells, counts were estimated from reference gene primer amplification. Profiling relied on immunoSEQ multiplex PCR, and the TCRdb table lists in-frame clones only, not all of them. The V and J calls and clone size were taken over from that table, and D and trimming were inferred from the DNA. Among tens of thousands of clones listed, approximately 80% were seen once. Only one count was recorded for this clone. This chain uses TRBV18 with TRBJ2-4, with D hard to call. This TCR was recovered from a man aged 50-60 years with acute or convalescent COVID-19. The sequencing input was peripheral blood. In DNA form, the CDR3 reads TGTGCCAGCTCACCACCGTCTACCAAAAACATTCAGTACTTC. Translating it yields CASSPPSTKNIQYF.